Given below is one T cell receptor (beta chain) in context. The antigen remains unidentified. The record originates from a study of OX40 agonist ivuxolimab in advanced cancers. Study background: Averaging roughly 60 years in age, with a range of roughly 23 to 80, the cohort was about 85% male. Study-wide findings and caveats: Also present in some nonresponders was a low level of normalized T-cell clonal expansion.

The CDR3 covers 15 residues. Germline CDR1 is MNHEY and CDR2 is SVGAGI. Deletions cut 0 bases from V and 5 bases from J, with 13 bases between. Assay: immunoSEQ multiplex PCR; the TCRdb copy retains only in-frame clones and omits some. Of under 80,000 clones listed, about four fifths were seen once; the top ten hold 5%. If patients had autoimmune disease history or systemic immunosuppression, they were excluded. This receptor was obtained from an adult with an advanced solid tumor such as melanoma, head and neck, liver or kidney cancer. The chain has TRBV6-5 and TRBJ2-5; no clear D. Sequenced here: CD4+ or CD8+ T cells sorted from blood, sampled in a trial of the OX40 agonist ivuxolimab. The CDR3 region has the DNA TGTGCCAGCAGTTACTCGTGGCAGATTCGGGAGACCCAGTACTTC. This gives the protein CASSYSWQIRETQYF.